Listed here is a single TCR beta chain. The junction differs from germline at one of its ends, possibly a read error. This entry is derived from a study of shared T cell receptors in the human thymus. The CDR3 sequence is 14 residues long. The germline gives CDR1 SSHAT, CDR2 FNYEAQ (reference sequence). The protocol was immunoSEQ multiplex PCR, while the TCRdb copy is restricted to in-frame clones and leaves out a portion. In the table there are about 540,000 clones, around 78% of which are singletons. These same data were also listed under a study on human thymus T cells. That work contributes: Having surgery to correct congenital heart defects, healthy Finnish infants acted as the donors. Corrective heart surgery yielded the resections from which the thymus tissue came. Use of V and J genes seemed skewed within the thymic and blood repertoires. Related studies found that unrelated individuals share highly overlapping thymic repertoires.

The rearrangement joins TRBV7-7 to TRBJ2-3, with 9 bases fitting TRBD2. The sequenced sample consisted of thymocytes. The receptor was isolated from a boy younger than two with a congenital heart defect. The CDR3 bases are TGTGCTAGCAGCCCCGGACTAGCGTCAGATACGCAGTATTTT. It is translated as CASSPGLASDTQYF.